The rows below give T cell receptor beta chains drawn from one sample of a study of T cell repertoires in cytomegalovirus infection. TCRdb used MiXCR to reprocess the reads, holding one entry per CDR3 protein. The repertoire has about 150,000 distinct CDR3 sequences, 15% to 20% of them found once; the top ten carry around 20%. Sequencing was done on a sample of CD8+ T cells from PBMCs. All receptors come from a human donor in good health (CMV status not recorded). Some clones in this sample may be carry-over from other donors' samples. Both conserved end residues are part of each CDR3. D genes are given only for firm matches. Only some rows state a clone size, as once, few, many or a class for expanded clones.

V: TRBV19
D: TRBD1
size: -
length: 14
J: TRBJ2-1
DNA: TGTGCCAGTAGTATACTGGACAGGGTAAATGAGCAGTTCTTC
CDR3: CASSILDRVNEQFF

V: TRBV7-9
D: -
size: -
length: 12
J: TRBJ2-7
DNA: TGTGCCAGCAGTAACAGGGCAGCGGAGCAGTACTTC
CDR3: CASSNRAAEQYF

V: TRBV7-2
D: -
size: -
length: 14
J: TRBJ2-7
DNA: TGTGCCAGCAGTTATCCCGCCAGAGCCTACGAGCAGTACTTC
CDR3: CASSYPARAYEQYF

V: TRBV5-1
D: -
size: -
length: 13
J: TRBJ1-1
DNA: TGCGCCAGCAGTTTGGATGGGGGGCAGGGAGCTTTCTTT
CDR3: CASSLDGGQGAFF

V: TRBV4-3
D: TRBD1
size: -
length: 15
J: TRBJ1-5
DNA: TGCGCCAGCAGCCCCTCGACAGGGTTGGGTCAGCCCCAGCATTTT
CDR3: CASSPSTGLGQPQHF

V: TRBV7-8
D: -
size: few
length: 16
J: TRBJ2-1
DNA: TGTGCCAGCAGACCTACAGGGGGGGGCCCTTACAATGAGCAGTTCTTC
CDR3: CASRPTGGGPYNEQFF

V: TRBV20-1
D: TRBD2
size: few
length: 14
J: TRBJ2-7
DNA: TGCAGTGCTCGTAGCGGGGGAAGCTCCTACGAGCAGTACTTC
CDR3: CSARSGGSSYEQYF

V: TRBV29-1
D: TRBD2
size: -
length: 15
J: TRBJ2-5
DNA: TGCAGCGTTGAAGACCCCCCGGGGGGCCAAGAGACCCAGTACTTC
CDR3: CSVEDPPGGQETQYF

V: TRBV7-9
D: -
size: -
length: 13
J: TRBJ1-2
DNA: TGTGCCATCTCGGGCTTCGATAACTATGGCTACACCTTC
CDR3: CAISGFDNYGYTF

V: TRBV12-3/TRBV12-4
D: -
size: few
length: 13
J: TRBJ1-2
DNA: TGTGCCAGCAGTTTTAACGTCTACTATGGCTACACCTTC
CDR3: CASSFNVYYGYTF

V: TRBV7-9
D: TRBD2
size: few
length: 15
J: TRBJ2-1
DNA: TGTGCCAGCAGCCCTCGATCTAGCGGATACAATGAGCAGTTCTTC
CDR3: CASSPRSSGYNEQFF

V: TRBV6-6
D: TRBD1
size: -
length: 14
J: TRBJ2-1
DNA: TGTGCCAGCAATACAGGGGGCCGACACAATGAGCAGTTCTTC
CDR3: CASNTGGRHNEQFF

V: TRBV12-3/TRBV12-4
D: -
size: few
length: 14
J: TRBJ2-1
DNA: TGTGCCAGCATGGACGTAGGGGGGGTCAATGAGCAGTTCTTC
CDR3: CASMDVGGVNEQFF

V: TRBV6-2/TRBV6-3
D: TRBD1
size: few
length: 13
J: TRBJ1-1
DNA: TGTGCCAGCATCAGACAGGGACGTACCGAAGCTTTCTTT
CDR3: CASIRQGRTEAFF

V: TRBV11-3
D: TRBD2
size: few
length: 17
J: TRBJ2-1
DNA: TGTGCCAGCAGCCCAGAGGGGTCGGGAGGGCCGGATGATGAGCAGTTCTTC
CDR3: CASSPEGSGGPDDEQFF

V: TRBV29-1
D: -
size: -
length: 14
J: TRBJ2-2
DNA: TGCAGCGTTGAACCACAGGGTAATGGCGGGGAGCTGTTTTTT
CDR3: CSVEPQGNGGELFF

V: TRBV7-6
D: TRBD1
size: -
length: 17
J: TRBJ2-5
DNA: TGTGCCAGCAGCTCGGGTGTCGGACAGGGATACCGGGAGACCCAGTACTTC
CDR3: CASSSGVGQGYRETQYF

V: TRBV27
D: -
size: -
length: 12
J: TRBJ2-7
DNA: TGTGCCAGCAGTTTTGGGGGGTTTGAGCAGTACTTC
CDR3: CASSFGGFEQYF

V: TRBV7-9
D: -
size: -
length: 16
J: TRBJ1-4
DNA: TGTGCCAGCAGCCCGGTGGCGGGCCCCACTAATGAAAAACTGTTTTTT
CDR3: CASSPVAGPTNEKLFF

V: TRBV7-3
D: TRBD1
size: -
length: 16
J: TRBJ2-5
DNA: TGTGCCAGCAGCCCGGGACAGCTAAAATATTCCGAGACCCAGTACTTC
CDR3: CASSPGQLKYSETQYF

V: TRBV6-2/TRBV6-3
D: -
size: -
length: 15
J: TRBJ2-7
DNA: TGTGCCAGCAGTTACGCCCGGGACGGCCCCTACGAGCAGTACTTC
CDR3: CASSYARDGPYEQYF

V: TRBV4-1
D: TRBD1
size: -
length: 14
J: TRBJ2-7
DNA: TGCGCCAGCAGCCAAGGGACAGGGTTCGGCGAGCAGTACTTC
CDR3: CASSQGTGFGEQYF

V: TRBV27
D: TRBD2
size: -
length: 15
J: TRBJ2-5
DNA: TGTGCCAGCAGTTGGACTAGCGGGGTCCAAGAGACCCAGTACTTC
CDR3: CASSWTSGVQETQYF

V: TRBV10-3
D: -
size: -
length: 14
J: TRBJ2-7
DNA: TGTGCCATCAGTGAAGGAGCGTTCTCCTACGAGCAGTACTTC
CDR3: CAISEGAFSYEQYF

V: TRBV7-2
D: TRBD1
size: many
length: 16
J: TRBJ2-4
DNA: TGTGCCAGCAGCCCAGTAGCGCAGGGGGCCCAAAACATTCAGTACTTC
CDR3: CASSPVAQGAQNIQYF

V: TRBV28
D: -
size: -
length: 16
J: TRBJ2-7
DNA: TGTGCCAGCAGTTTATTCTCCGGACACCGGCCCTACGAGCAGTACTTC
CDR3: CASSLFSGHRPYEQYF

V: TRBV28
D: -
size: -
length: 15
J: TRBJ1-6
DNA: TGTGCCAGCAGTTTGCTTACTTTTGGGAATTCACCCCTCCACTTT
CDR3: CASSLLTFGNSPLHF

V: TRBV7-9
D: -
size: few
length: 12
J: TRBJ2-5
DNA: TGTGCCAGCGGTTCAGGGTTCGAGACCCAGTACTTC
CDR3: CASGSGFETQYF

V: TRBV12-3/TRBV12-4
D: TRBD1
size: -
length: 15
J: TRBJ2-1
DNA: TGTGCCAGCAGACCGGACAGGGCGCTGTACAATGAGCAGTTCTTC
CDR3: CASRPDRALYNEQFF

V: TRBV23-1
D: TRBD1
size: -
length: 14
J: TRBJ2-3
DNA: TGCGCCAGCAGATGGGACAGGATCGCAGATACGCAGTATTTT
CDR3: CASRWDRIADTQYF

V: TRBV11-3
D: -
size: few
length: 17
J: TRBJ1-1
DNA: TGTGCCAGCAGCGTAGGCCCTTTGGCGCGACTGAACACTGAAGCTTTCTTT
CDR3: CASSVGPLARLNTEAFF

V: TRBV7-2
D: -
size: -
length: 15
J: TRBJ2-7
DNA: TGTGCCAGCAGGGACCCCAGCGGCCGTAACTACGAGCAGTACTTC
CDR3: CASRDPSGRNYEQYF

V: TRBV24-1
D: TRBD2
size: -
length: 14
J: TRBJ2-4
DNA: TGTGCCACCAGTGATGCCCCCGGGGAGGGCATTCAGTACTTC
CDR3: CATSDAPGEGIQYF

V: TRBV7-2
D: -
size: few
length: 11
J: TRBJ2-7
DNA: TGTGCCAGCGGGCCCGGCTACGAGCAGTACTTC
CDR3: CASGPGYEQYF

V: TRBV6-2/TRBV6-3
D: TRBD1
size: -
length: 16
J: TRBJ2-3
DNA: TGTGCCAGCAGTTGGAAACCGGGACAGGTTGGGGATACGCAGTATTTT
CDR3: CASSWKPGQVGDTQYF

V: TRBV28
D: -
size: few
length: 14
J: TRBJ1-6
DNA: TGTGCCAGCAGTTACAGCTCCTATAATTCACCCCTCCACTTT
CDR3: CASSYSSYNSPLHF

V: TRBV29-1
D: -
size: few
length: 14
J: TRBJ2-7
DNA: TGCAGCGTTGAAGGGAACAGGAGCTCCTACGAGCAGTACTTC
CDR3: CSVEGNRSSYEQYF

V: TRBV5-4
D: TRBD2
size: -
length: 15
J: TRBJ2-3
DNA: TGTGCCAGCAGCTTGTGGACTAGCGGGAGGGATACGCAGTATTTT
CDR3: CASSLWTSGRDTQYF

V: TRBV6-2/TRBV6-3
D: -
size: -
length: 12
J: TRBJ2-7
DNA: TGTGCCAGCAGTTACCCCTCCGAAGAGCAGTACTTC
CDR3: CASSYPSEEQYF

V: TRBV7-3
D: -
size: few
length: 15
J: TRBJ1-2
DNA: TGTGCCAGCAGCTTAAATGGGGGGCGAACTAATGGCTACACCTTC
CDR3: CASSLNGGRTNGYTF

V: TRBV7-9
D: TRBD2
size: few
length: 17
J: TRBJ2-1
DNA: TGTGCCAGCAGCTCAACCGGACTAGCGGATTCCTACAATGAGCAGTTCTTC
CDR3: CASSSTGLADSYNEQFF

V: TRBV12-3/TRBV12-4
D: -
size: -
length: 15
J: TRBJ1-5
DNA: TGTGCCAGCAGTCCTGACAGGTACGAAGATCAGCCCCAGCATTTT
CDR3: CASSPDRYEDQPQHF

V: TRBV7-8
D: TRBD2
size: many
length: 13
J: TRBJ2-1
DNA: TGTGCCAGCAGCTTGGGACTAGTCAATGAGCAGTTCTTC
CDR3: CASSLGLVNEQFF

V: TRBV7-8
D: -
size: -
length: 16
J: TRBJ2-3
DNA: TGTGCCAGCAGCTTAGAAGGGGGGGGGGCCGCAGATACGCAGTATTTT
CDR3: CASSLEGGGAADTQYF

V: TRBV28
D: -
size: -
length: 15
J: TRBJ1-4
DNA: TGTGCCAGCAGTTCAACACTTACCAACAATGAAAAACTGTTTTTT
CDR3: CASSSTLTNNEKLFF

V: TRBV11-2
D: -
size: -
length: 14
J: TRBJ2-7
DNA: TGTGCCAGCAGCTTGGGCCAGGTCTATTACGAGCAGTACTTC
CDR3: CASSLGQVYYEQYF